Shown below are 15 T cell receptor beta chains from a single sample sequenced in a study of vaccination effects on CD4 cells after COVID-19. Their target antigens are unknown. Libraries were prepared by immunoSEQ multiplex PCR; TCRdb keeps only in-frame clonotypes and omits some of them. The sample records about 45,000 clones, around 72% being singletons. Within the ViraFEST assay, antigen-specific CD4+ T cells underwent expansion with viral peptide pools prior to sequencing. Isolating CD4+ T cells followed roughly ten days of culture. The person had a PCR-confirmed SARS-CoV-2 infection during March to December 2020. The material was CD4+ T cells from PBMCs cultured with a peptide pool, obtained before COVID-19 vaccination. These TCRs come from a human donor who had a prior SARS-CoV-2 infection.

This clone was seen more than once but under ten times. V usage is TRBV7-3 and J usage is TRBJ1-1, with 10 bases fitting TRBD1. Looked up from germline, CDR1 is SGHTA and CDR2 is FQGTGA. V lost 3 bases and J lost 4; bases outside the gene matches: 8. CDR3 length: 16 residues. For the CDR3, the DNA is TGTGCCAGCAGCTTGTCGAGACAGGGGGCCGGCACTGAAGCTTTCTTT. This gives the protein CASSLSRQGAGTEAFF.

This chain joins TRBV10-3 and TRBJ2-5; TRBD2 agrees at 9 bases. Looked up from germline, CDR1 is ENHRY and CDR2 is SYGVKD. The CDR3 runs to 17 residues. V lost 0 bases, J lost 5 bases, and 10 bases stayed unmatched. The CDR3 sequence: CAISESLASGIEETQYF. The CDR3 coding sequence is TGTGCCATCAGTGAGTCGCTGGCTAGCGGGATCGAGGAGACCCAGTACTTC.

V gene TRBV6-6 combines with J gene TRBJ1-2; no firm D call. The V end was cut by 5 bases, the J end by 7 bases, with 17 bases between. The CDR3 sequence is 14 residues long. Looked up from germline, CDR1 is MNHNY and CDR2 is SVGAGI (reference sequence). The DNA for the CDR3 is TGTGCCAGCAGTCCCCCACTTAGGGCGACTGGCTACACCTTC. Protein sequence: CASSPPLRATGYTF.

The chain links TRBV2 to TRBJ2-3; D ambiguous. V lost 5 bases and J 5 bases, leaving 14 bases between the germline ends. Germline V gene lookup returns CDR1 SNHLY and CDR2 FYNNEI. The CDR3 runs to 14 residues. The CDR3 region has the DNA TGTGCCAGCAGTATCACGCGGTTGGAAGATACGCAGTATTTT. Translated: CASSITRLEDTQYF.

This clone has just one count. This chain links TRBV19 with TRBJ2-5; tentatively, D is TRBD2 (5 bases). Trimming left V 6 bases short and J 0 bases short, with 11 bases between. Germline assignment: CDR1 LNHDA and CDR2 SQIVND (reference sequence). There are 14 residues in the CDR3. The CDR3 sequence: CASRPPGNQETQYF. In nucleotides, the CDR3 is TGTGCCAGTAGGCCCCCCGGGAACCAAGAGACCCAGTACTTC.

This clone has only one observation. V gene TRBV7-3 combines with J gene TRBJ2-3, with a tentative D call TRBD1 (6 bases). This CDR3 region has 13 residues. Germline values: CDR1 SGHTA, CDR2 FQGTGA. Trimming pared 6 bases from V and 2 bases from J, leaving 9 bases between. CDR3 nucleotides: TGTGCCAGCAGTACAGGGTCCACAGATACGCAGTATTTT. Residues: CASSTGSTDTQYF.

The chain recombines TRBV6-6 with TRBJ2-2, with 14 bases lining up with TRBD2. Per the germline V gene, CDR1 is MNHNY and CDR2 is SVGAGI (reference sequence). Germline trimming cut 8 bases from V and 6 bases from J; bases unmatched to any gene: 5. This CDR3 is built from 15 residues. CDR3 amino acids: CASQTSGGAAGELFF. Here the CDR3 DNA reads TGTGCCAGCCAGACTAGCGGGGGGGCCGCCGGGGAGCTGTTTTTT.

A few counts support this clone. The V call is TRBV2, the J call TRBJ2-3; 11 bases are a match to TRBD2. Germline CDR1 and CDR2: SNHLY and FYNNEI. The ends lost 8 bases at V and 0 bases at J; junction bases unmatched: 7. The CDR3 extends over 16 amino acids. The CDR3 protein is CASSGLAAPSTDTQYF. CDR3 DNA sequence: TGTGCCAGCTCGGGACTAGCGGCCCCTAGCACAGATACGCAGTATTTT. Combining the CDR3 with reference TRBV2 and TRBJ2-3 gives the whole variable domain EPEVTQTPSHQVTQMGQEVILRCVPISNHLYFYWYRQILGQKVEFLVSFYNNEISEKSEIFDDQFSVERPDGSNFTLKIRSTKLEDSAMYFCASSGLAAPSTDTQYFGPGTRLTVL.

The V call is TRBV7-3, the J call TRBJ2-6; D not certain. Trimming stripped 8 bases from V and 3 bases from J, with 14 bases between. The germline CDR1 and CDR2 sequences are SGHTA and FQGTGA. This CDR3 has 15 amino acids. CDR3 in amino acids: CASSRQAYGANVLTF. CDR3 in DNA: TGTGCCAGCTCGAGGCAAGCCTATGGGGCCAACGTCCTGACTTTC.

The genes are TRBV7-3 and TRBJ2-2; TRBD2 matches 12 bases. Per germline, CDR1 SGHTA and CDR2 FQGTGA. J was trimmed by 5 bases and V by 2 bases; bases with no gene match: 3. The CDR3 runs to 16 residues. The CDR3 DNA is TGTGCCAGCAGCTTACTAGCGGGGGGGCGTACCGGGGAGCTGTTTTTT. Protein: CASSLLAGGRTGELFF.

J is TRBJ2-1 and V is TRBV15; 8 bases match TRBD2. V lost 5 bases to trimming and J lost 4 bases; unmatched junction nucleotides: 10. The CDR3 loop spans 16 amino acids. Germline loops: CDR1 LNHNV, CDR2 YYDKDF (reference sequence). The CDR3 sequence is CATSVRPGLGYNEQFF. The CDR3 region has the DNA TGTGCCACCAGCGTCCGACCGGGACTAGGGTACAATGAGCAGTTCTTC. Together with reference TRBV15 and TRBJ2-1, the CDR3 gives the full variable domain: DAMVIQNPRYQVTQFGKPVTLSCSQTLNHNVMYWYQQKSSQAPKLLFHYYDKDFNNEADTPDNFQSRRPNTSFCFLDIRSPGLGDTAMYLCATSVRPGLGYNEQFFGPGTRLTVL.

The CDR3 sequence is CASSSPAGVSYEQYF. The CDR3, as DNA: TGTGCCAGCAGTTCCCCCGCGGGCGTCAGTTACGAGCAGTACTTC. The rearrangement links TRBV6-5 to TRBJ2-7; D possibly corresponds to TRBD2 (5 bases). V lost 4 bases to trimming and J lost 4 bases, with 17 bases between them. CDR3 length: 15 residues. CDR1 is MNHEY and CDR2 is SVGAGI in the germline V gene.

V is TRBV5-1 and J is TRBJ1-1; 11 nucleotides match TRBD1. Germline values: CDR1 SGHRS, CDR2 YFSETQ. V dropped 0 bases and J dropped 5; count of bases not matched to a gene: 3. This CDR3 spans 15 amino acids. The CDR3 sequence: CASSLEGTGGTEAFF. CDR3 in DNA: TGCGCCAGCAGCTTGGAGGGGACAGGGGGAACTGAAGCTTTCTTT.

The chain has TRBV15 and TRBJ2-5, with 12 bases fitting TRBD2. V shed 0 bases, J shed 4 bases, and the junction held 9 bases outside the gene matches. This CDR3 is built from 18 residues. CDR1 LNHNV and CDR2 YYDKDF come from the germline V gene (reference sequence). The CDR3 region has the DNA TGTGCCACCAGCAGAGATAGGGCTAGCGGGGGGGCCGGAGAGACCCAGTACTTC. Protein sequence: CATSRDRASGGAGETQYF. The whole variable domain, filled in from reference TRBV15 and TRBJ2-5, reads DAMVIQNPRYQVTQFGKPVTLSCSQTLNHNVMYWYQQKSSQAPKLLFHYYDKDFNNEADTPDNFQSRRPNTSFCFLDIRSPGLGDTAMYLCATSRDRASGGAGETQYFGPGTRLLVL.

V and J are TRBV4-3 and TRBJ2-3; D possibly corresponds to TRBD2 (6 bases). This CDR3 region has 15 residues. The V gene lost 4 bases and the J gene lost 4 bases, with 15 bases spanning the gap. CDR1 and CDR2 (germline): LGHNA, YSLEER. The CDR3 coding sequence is TGCGCCAGCAGCCCCCGGCAGGGCGGGGCAGATACGCAGTATTTT. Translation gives CASSPRQGGADTQYF.